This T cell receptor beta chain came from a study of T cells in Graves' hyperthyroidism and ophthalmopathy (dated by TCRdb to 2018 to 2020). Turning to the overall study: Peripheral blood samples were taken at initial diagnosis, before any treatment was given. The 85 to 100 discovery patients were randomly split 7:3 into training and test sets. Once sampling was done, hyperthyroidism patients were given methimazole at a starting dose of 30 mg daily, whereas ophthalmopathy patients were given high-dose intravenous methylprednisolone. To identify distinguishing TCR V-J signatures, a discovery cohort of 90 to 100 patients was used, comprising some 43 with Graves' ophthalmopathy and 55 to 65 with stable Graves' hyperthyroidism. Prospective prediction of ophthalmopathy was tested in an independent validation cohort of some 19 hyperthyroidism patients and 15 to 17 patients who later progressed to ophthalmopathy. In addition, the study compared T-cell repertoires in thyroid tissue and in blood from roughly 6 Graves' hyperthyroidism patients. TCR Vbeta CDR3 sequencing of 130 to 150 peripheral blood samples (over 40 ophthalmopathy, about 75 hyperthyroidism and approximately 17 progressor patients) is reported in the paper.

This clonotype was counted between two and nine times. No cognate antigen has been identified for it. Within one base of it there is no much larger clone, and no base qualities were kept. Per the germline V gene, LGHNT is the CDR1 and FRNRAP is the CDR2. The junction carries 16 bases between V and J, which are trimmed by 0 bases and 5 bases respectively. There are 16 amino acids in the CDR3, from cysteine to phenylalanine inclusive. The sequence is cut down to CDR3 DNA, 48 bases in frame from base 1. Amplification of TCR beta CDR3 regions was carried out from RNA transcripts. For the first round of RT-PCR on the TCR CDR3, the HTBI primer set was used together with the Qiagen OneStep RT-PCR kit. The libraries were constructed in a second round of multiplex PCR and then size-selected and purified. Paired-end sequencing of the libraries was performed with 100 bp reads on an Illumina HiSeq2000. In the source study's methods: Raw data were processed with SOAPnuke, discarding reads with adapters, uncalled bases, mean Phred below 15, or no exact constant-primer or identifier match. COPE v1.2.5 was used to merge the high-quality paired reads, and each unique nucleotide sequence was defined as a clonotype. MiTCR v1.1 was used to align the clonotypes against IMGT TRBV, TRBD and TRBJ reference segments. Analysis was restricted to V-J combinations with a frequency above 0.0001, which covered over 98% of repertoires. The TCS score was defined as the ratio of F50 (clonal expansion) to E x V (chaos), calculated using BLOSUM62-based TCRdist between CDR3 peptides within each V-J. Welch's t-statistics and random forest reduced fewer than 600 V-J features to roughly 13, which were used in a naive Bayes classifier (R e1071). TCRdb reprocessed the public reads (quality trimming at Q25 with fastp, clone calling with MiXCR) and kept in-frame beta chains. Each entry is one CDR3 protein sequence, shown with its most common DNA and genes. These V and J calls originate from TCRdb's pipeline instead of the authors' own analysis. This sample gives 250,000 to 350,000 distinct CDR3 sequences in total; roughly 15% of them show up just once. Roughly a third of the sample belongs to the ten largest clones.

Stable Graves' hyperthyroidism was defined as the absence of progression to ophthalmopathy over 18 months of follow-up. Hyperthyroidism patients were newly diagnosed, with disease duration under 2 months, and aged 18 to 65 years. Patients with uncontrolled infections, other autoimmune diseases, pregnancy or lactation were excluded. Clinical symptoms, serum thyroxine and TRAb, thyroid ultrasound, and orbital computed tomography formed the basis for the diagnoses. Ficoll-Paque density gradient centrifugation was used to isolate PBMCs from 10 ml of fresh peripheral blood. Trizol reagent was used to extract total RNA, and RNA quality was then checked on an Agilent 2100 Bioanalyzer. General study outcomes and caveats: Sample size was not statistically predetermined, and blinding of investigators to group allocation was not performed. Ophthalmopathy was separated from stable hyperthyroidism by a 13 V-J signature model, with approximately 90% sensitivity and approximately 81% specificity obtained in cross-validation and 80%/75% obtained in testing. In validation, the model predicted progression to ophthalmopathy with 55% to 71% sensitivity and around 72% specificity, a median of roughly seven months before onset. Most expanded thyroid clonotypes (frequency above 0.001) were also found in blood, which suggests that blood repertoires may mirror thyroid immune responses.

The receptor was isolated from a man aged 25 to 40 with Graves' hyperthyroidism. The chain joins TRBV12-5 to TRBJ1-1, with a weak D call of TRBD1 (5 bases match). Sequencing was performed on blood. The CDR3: CASGLVSEEGTTEAFF. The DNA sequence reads TGTGCTAGTGGTTTGGTAAGCGAAGAGGGGACGACTGAAGCTTTCTTT.